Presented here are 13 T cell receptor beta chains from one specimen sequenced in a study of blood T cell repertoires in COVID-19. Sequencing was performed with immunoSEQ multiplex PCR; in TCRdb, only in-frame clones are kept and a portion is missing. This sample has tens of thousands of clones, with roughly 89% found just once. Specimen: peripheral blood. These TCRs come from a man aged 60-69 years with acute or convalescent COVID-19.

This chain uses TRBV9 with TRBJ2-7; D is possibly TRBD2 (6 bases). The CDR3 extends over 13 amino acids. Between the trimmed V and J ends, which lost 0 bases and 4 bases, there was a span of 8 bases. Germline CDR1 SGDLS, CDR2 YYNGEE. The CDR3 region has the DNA TGTGCCAGCAGCGTAGACGGAGGGTACGAGCAGTACTTC. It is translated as CASSVDGGYEQYF.

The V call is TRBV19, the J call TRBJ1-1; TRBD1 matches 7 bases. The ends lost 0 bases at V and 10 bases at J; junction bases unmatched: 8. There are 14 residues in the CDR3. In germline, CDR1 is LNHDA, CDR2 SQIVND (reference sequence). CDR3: CASSIDDAQGRAFF. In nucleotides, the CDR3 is TGTGCCAGTAGTATAGATGATGCACAGGGGAGAGCTTTCTTT.

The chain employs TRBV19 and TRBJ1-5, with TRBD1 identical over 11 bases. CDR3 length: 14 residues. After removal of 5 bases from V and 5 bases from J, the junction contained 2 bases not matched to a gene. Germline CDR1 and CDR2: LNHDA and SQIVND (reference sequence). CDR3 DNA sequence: TGTGCCAGTAGTTGGGACAGGGGGTATCAGCCCCAGCATTTT. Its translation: CASSWDRGYQPQHF. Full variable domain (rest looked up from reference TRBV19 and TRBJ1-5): DGGITQSPKYLFRKEGQNVTLSCEQNLNHDAMYWYRQDPGQGLRLIYYSQIVNDFQKGDIAEGYSVSREKKESFPLTVTSAQKNPTAFYLCASSWDRGYQPQHFGDGTRLSIL.

CDR3 sequence: CASSQDRDFNEKLFF. CDR3 nucleotides: TGCGCCAGCAGCCAAGATAGGGACTTTAATGAAAAACTGTTTTTT. The rearrangement uses TRBV4-1 and TRBJ1-4; D is possibly TRBD1 (5 bases). The germline CDR1 and CDR2 sequences are MGHRA and YSYEKL. V lost 0 bases, J lost 4 bases, and 9 bases lay in between. The CDR3 spans 15 residues.

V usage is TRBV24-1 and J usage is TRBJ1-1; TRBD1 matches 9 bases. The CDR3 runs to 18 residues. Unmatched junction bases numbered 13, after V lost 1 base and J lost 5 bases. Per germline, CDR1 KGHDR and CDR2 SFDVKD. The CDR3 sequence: CATSDLRDRAKQGTEAFF. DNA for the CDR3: TGTGCCACCAGTGATTTACGGGACAGGGCCAAACAGGGTACTGAAGCTTTCTTT.

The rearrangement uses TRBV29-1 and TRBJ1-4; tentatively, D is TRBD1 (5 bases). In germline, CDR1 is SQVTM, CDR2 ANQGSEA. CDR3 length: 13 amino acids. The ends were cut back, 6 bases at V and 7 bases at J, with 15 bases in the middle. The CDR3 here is CSVLGGLGEKLFF. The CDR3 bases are TGCAGCGTCCTGGGGGGGTTGGGTGAAAAACTGTTTTTT.

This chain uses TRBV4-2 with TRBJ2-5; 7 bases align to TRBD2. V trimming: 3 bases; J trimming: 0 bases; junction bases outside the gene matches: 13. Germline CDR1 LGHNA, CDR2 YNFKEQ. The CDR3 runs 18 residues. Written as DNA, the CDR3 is TGTGCCAGCAGCCAGGACTCCTCGGGGGGACTATACCAAGAGACCCAGTACTTC. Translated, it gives CASSQDSSGGLYQETQYF.

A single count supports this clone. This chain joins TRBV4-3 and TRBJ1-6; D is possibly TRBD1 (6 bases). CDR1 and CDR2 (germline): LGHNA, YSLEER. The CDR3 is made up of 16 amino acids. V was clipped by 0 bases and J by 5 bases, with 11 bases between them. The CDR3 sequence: CASSQDPDRNNSPLHF. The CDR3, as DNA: TGCGCCAGCAGCCAAGATCCGGACAGAAATAATTCACCCCTCCACTTT.

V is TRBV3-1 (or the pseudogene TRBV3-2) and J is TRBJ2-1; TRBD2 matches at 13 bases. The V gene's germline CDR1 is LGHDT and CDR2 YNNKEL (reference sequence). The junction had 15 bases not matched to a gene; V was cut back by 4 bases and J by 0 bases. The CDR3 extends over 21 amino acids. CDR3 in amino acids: CASSLTTGLAGARSSYNEQFF. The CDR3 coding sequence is TGTGCCAGCAGCCTCACGACCGGACTAGCGGGGGCTAGAAGCTCCTACAATGAGCAGTTCTTC.

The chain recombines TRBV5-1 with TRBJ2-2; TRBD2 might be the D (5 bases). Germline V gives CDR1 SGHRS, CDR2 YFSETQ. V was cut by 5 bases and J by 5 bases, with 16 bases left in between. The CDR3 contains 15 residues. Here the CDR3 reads CASRPDGVWTGELFF. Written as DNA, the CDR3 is TGCGCCAGCAGACCGGACGGGGTTTGGACCGGGGAGCTGTTTTTT.

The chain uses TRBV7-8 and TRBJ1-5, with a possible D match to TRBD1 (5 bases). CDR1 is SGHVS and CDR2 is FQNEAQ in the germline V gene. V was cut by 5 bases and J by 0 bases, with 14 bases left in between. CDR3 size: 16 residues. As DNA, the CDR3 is TGTGCCAGCAGCCCTTGGAGACAGAATAGCAATCAGCCCCAGCATTTT. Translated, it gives CASSPWRQNSNQPQHF.

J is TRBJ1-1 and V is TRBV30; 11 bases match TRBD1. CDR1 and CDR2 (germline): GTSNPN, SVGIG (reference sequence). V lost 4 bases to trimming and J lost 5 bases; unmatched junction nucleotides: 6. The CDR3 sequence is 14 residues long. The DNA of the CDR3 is TGTGCCTGGACACCGGGACAGGGGGAAACTGAAGCTTTCTTT. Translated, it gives CAWTPGQGETEAFF.

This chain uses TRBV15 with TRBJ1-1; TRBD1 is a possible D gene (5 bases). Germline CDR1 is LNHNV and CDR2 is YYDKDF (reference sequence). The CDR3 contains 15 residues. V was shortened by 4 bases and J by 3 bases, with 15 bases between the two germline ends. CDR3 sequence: CATSTRDRGDTEAFF. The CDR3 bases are TGTGCCACCAGCACCAGGGACCGGGGGGACACTGAAGCTTTCTTT.